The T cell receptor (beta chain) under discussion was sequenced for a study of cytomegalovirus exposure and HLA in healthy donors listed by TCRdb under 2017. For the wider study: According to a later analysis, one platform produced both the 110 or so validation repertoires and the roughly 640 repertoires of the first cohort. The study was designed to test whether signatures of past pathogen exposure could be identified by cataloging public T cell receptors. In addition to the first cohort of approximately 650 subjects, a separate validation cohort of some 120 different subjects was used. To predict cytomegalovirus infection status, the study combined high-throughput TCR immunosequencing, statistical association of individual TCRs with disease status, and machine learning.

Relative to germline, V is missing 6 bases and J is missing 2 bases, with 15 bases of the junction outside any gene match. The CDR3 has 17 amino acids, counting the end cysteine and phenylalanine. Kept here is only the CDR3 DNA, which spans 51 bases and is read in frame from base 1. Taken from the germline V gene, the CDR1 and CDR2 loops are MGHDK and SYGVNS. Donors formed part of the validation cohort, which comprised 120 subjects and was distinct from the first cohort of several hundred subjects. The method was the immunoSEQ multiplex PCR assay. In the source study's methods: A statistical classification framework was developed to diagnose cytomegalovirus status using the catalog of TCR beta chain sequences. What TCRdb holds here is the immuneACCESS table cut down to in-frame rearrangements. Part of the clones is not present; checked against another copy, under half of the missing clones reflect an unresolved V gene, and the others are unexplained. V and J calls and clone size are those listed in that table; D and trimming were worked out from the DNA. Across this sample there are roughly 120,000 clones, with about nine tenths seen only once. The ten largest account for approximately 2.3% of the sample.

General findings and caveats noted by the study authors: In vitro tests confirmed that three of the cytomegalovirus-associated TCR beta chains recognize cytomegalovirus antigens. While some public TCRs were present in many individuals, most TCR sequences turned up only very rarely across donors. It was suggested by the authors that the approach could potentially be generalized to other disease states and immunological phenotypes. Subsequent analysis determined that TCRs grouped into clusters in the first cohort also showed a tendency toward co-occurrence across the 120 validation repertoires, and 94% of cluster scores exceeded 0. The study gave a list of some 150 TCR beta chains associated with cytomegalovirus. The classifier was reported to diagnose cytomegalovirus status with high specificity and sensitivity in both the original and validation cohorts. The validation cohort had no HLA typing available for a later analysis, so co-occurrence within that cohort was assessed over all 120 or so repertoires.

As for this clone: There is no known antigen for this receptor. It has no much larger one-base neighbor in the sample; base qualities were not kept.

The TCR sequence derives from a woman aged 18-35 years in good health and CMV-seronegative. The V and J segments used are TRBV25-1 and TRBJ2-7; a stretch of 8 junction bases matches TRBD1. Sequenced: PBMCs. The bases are TGTGCCAGCAGCCCCCAGGGGGCGCAGAGCAGGACCTACGAGCAGTACTTC. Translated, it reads CASSPQGAQSRTYEQYF.